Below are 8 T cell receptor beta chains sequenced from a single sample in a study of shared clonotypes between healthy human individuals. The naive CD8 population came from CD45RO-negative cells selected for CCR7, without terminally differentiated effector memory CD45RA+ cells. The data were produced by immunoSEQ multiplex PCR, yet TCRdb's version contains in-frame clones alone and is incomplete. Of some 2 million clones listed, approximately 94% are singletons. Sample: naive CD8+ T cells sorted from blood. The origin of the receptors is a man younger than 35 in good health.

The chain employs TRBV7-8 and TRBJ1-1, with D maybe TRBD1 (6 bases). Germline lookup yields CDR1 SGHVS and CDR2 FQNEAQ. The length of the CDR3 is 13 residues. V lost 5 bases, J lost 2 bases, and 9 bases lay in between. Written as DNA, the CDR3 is TGTGCCAGCAGCCGAGGGGGAAACACTGAAGCTTTCTTT. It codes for CASSRGGNTEAFF.

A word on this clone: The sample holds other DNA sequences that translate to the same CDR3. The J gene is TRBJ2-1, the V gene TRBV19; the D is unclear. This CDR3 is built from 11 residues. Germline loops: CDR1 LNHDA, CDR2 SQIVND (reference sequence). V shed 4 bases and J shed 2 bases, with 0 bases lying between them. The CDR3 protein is CASSTYNEQFF. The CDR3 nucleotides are TGTGCCAGTAGTACCTACAATGAGCAGTTCTTC.

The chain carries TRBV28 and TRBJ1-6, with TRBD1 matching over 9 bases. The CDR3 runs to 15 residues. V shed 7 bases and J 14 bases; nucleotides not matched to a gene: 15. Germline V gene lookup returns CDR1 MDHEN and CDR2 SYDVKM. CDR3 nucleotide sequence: TGTGCCAGCAAAACCGGGGACAGGGCCCCTTGGACCCTCCACTTT. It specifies CASKTGDRAPWTLHF.

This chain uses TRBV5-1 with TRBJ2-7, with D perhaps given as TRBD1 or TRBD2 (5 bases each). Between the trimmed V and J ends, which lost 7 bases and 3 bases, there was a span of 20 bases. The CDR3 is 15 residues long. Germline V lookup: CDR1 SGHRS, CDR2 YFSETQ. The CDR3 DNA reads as TGCGCCAGCGGCCGGGACGGAGTAGGAGACTACGAGCAGTACTTC. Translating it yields CASGRDGVGDYEQYF. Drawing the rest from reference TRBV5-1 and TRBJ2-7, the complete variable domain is KAGVTQTPRYLIKTRGQQVTLSCSPISGHRSVSWYQQTPGQGLQFLFEYFSETQRNKGNFPGRFSGRQFSNSRSEMNVSTLELGDSALYLCASGRDGVGDYEQYFGPGTRLTVT.

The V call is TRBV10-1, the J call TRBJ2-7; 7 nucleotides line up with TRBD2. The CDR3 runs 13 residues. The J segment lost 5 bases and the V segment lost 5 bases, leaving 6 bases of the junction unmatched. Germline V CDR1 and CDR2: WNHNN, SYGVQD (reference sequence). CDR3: CASSPGGVHEQYF. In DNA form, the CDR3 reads TGCGCCAGCAGTCCTGGGGGGGTCCACGAGCAGTACTTC.

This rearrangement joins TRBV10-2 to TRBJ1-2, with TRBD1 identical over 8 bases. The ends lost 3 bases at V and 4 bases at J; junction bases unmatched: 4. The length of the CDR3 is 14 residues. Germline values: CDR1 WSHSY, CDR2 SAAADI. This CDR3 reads CASSDGQGGYGYTF. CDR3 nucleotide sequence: TGCGCCAGCAGTGACGGACAGGGAGGCTATGGCTACACCTTC.

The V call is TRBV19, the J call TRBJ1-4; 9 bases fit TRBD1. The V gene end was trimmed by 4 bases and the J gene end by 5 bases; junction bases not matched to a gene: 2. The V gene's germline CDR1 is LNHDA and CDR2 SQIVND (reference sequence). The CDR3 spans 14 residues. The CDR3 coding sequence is TGTGCCAGTAGTAGAGGACAGGGGAATGAAAAACTGTTTTTT. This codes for CASSRGQGNEKLFF.

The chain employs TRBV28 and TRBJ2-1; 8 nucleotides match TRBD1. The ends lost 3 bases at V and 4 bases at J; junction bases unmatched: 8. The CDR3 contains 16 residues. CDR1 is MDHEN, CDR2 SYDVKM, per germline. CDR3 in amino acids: CASSFLPGQAYNEQFF. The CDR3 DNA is TGTGCCAGCAGTTTCCTCCCGGGACAGGCATACAATGAGCAGTTCTTC.